This paragraph covers one T cell receptor beta chain sequence. The entry originates in a study of blood T cell repertoires in COVID-19. Overall study: The origin of the acute and convalescent COVID-19 samples was the United States, Italy and Spain. Sources were T cells, B-cell-depleted T cells, or PBMCs; the material itself was cDNA or gDNA.

The CDR3 extends over 12 amino acids. Trimming pared 5 bases from V and 5 bases from J, leaving 10 bases between. Study processing details: Amplification of reference gene primers was used by the study to estimate nucleated cell counts. TCRdb's table, derived via immunoSEQ multiplex PCR, lists solely in-frame clones and lacks some. V, J and clone size reflect that table, while D and trimming were determined from the DNA. The table records approximately 120,000 clones, around 78% of them present only once. Sequenced: peripheral blood. J is TRBJ2-7 and V is TRBV12-3 or TRBV12-4, with D hard to call. The clonotype comes from a woman aged 55-69 years with acute or convalescent COVID-19. CDR3 protein: CASSTTPDEQYF. The CDR3 DNA sequence: TGTGCCAGCAGTACCACGCCGGACGAGCAGTACTTC.